This TCR beta chain was observed in a study of vaccination and CD4 T cells after COVID-19. Across the study: Two-dose vaccination with either BNT162b2 or mRNA-1273 was given to participants. Study-level results: Analysis of convalescent patients found that 304 of 307 vaccine-specific clones were spike mono-reactive.

The Oncomine TCR Beta short-read assay was applied to DNA of cultured CD4+ T cells. Via MiXCR, TCRdb re-called the PCR reads, giving one row per CDR3 protein. This table has approximately 16,000 distinct CDR3 sequences, approximately 57% appearing once. This CDR3 comprises 17 residues. V dropped 1 base and J dropped 5; count of bases not matched to a gene: 12. The V gene's germline CDR1 is KGHSH and CDR2 LQKENI. Treatment given: approximately 10-day PBMC culture with coronavirus spike peptide pools or control peptides (ViraFEST assay). T cells were expanded with peptide pools, and expanded clonotypes were identified by TCR sequencing. As concerns this clonotype: Its antigen is as yet unknown.

Sequences were obtained from CD4+ T cells from blood, cultured in vitro. The sequence was collected from a human donor who had recovered from COVID-19. The gene calls are TRBV18 and TRBJ1-2; 8 bases map to TRBD1. CDR3 nucleotide sequence: TGTGCCAGCTCACCACTCGGACAGGGTCGGGACTTATATGGCTACACCTTC. As protein: CASSPLGQGRDLYGYTF.